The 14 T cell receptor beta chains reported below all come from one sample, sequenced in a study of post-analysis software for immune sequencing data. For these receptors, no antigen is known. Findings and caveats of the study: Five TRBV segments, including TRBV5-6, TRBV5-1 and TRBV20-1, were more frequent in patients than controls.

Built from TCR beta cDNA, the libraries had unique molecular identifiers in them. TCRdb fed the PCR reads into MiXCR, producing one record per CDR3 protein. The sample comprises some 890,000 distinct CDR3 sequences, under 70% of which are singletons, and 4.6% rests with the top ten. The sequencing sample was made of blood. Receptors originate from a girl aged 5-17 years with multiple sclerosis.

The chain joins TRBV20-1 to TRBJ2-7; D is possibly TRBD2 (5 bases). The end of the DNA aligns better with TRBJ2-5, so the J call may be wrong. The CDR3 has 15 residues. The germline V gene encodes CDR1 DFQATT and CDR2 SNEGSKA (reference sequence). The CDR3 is CSALEEAERVETQYF. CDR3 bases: TGCAGTGCCCTAGAGGAGGCAGAGAGGGTTGAGACCCAGTACTTC.

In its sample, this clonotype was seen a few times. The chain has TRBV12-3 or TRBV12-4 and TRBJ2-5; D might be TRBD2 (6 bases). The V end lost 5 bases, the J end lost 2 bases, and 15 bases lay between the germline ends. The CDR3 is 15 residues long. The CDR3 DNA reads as TGTGCCAGCAGTCCCCGGGACTGGGGACAAGAGACCCAGTACTTC. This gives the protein CASSPRDWGQETQYF.

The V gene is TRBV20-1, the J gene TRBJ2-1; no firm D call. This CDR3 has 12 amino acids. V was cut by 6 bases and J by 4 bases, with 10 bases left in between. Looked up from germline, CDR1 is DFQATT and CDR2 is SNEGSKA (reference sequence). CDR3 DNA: TGCAGTGCCATGTCGTGGTACAATGAGCAGTTCTTC. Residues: CSAMSWYNEQFF.

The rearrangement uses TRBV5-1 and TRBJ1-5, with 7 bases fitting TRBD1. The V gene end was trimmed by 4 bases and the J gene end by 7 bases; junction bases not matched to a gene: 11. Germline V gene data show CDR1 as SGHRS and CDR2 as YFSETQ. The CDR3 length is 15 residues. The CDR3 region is CASSPETGFRQPQHF. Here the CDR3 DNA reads TGCGCCAGCAGCCCCGAGACAGGGTTTCGCCAGCCCCAGCATTTT. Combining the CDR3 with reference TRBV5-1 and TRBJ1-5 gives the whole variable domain KAGVTQTPRYLIKTRGQQVTLSCSPISGHRSVSWYQQTPGQGLQFLFEYFSETQRNKGNFPGRFSGRQFSNSRSEMNVSTLELGDSALYLCASSPETGFRQPQHFGDGTRLSIL.

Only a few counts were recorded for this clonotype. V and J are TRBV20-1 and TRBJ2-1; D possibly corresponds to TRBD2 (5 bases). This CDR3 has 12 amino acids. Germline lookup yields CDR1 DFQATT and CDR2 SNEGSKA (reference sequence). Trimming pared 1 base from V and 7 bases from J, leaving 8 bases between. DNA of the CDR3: TGCAGTGCTAGAGTTGGAGGAAATGAGCAGTTCTTC. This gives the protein CSARVGGNEQFF.

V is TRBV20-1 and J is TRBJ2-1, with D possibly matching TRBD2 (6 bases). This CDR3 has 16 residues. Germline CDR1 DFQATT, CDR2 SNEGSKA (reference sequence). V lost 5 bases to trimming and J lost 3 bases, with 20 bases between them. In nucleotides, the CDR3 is TGCAGTGCTGGGGTTAGCGGAGTGCCCCACTACAATGAGCAGTTCTTC. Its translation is CSAGVSGVPHYNEQFF.

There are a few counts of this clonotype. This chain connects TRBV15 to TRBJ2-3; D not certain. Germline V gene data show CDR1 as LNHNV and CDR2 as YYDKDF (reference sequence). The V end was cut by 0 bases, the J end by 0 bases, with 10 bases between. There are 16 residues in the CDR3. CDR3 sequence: CATSRDISRSTDTQYF. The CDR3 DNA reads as TGTGCCACCAGCAGAGATATAAGTAGGAGCACAGATACGCAGTATTTT.

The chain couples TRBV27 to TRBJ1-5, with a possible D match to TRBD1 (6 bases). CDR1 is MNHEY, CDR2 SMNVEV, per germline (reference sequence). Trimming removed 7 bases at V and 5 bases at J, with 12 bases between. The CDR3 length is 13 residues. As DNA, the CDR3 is TGTGCCAGCAAGGGGGAAGGTGATCAGCCCCAGCATTTT. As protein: CASKGEGDQPQHF.

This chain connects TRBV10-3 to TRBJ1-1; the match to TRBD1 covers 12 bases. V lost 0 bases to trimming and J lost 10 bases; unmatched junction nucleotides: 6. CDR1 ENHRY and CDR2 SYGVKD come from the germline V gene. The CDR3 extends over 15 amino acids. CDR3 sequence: CAISESPGQGAGAFF. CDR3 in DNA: TGTGCCATCAGTGAGTCGCCGGGACAGGGGGCGGGAGCTTTCTTT.

The CDR3 region has the DNA TGCAGTGGCAGTTCAGGGGGCTGGAAGGGCTACACCTTC. This translates into CSGSSGGWKGYTF. The chain employs TRBV20-1 and TRBJ1-2, with 8 bases that match TRBD1. Germline V gene sequence: CDR1 DFQATT, CDR2 SNEGSKA (reference sequence). The V and J ends lost 7 bases and 8 bases, in that order; junction bases with no gene match: 12. CDR3 length: 13 amino acids.

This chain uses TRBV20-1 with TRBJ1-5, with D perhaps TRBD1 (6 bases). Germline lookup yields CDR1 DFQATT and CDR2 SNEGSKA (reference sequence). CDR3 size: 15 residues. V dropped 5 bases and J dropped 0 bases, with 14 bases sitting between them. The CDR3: CSAFGGAYSNQPQHF. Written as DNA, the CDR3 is TGCAGTGCTTTCGGGGGCGCGTATAGCAATCAGCCCCAGCATTTT.

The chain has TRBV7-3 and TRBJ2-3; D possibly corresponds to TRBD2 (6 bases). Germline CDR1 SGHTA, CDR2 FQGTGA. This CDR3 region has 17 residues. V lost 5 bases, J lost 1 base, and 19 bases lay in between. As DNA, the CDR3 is TGTGCCAGCAGCCTCGGTGTCTCCGGGACTCGCACAGATACGCAGTATTTT. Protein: CASSLGVSGTRTDTQYF.

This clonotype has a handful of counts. The CDR3 here is CASSPGTGNSYEQYF. The CDR3 DNA reads as TGTGCCAGCAGTCCCGGGACAGGAAACTCCTACGAGCAGTACTTC. The chain links TRBV6-5 to TRBJ2-7; 8 bases agree with TRBD1. The germline CDR1 and CDR2 sequences are MNHEY and SVGAGI. There are 15 residues in the CDR3. The V gene end was trimmed by 5 bases and the J gene end by 0 bases; junction bases not matched to a gene: 6.

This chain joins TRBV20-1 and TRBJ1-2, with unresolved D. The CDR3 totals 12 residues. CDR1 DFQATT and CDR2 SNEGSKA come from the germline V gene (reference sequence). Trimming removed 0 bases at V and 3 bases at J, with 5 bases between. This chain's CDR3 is CSARDTYYGYTF. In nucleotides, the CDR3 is TGCAGTGCTAGAGATACCTACTATGGCTACACCTTC.